Following are 22 T cell receptor beta chains from one sample sequenced in a study of a mutant IDH1 vaccine in newly diagnosed glioma. Sample time point: week 47, end of study. Vaccine doses each comprised 300 ug of mutant IDH1 20-mer peptide, with topical imiquimod. These receptors' targets are unknown. Clones were sequenced by immunoSEQ multiplex PCR, and TCRdb holds only the in-frame ones, with some missing. Altogether 56,000 or so clones are present, around three quarters being singletons, with the ten largest covering roughly 5.3%. Sample: PBMCs, taken from a glioma patient whose treatment included an IDH1 peptide vaccine. These receptors all come from a man in his fifties with glioma.

The chain recombines TRBV7-8 with TRBJ2-7; the D gene could be TRBD1 or TRBD2 (6 bases each). This CDR3 region has 15 residues. Germline V gene data show CDR1 as SGHVS and CDR2 as FQNEAQ. V gave up 6 bases and J gave up 2 bases, with 17 bases separating them. This CDR3 is CASSQSEGGAYEQYF. The CDR3 region has the DNA TGTGCCAGCAGTCAATCGGAGGGGGGAGCCTACGAGCAGTACTTC. The full variable domain, its missing parts supplied by reference TRBV7-8 and TRBJ2-7, is GAGVSQSPRYKVAKRGQDVALRCDPISGHVSLFWYQQALGQGPEFLTYFQNEAQLDKSGLPSDRFFAERPEGSVSTLKIQRTQQEDSAVYLCASSQSEGGAYEQYFGPGTRLTVT.

This chain links TRBV6-5 with TRBJ2-7, with 9 bases fitting TRBD2. Germline CDR1 MNHEY, CDR2 SVGAGI. This CDR3 comprises 15 residues. Trimming cost V 8 bases and J 0 bases; bases outside gene matches: 8. CDR3 sequence: CASCLFSGGSYEQYF. In nucleotides, the CDR3 is TGTGCCAGCTGTCTTTTTAGCGGGGGCTCCTACGAGCAGTACTTC.

The chain has TRBV4-2 and TRBJ2-5; TRBD2 matches at 11 bases. CDR1 and CDR2 from the germline V gene are LGHNA and YNFKEQ. This CDR3 has 16 amino acids. The junction had 6 bases not matched to a gene; V was cut back by 2 bases and J by 4 bases. CDR3 coding DNA: TGTGCCAGCAGCCAAAAAAATAGCGGGGGGGCAGAGACCCAGTACTTC. This sequence encodes CASSQKNSGGAETQYF.

V usage is TRBV19 and J usage is TRBJ1-5; 8 bases map to TRBD1. This CDR3 comprises 15 residues. Germline V gene lookup returns CDR1 LNHDA and CDR2 SQIVND (reference sequence). V trimming: 3 bases; J trimming: 4 bases; junction bases outside the gene matches: 5. The CDR3 loop is CASSILDRENQPQHF. As DNA, the CDR3 is TGTGCCAGTAGTATCTTGGACAGGGAAAATCAGCCCCAGCATTTT. The complete variable domain, with remaining parts taken from reference TRBV19 and TRBJ1-5, reads DGGITQSPKYLFRKEGQNVTLSCEQNLNHDAMYWYRQDPGQGLRLIYYSQIVNDFQKGDIAEGYSVSREKKESFPLTVTSAQKNPTAFYLCASSILDRENQPQHFGDGTRLSIL.

The genes are TRBV5-4 and TRBJ2-4; 8 nucleotides align to TRBD2. V lost 4 bases, J lost 8 bases, and 8 bases stayed unmatched. CDR1 SGHNT and CDR2 YYREEE come from the germline V gene (reference sequence). The CDR3 consists of 14 residues. The CDR3 coding sequence is TGTGCCAGCAGCCCGACTAGCGATCGGTACATTCAGTACTTC. Translated: CASSPTSDRYIQYF.

The rearrangement uses TRBV6-5 and TRBJ2-3, with TRBD2 as a possible D gene (7 bases). Germline V CDR1 and CDR2: MNHEY, SVGAGI. V lost 6 bases to trimming and J lost 4 bases, with 14 bases between them. CDR3 length: 14 residues. The CDR3 loop reads CASRRTGGADTQYF. The CDR3 coding sequence is TGTGCCAGCAGACGGACGGGGGGCGCAGATACGCAGTATTTT.

This clone was seen a single time. The V and J genes are TRBV18 and TRBJ2-5; D is ambiguous. Germline V lookup: CDR1 KGHSH, CDR2 LQKENI. V was pared by 3 bases and J by 5 bases, with 10 bases between. This CDR3 region has 13 residues. Written as DNA, the CDR3 is TGTGCCAGCTCACCGACCGCCGGGGAGACCCAGTACTTC. Amino acids: CASSPTAGETQYF.

The chain is built from TRBV11-1 and TRBJ2-2; 10 bases match TRBD2. Germline V gene lookup returns CDR1 SGHAT and CDR2 FQDESV (reference sequence). The CDR3 loop spans 18 amino acids. With 5 bases clipped from V and 2 bases from J, the junction kept 11 bases outside the gene matches. The CDR3: CASSAPRKRGGNTGELFF. The CDR3 DNA reads as TGTGCCAGCAGCGCACCCCGTAAGCGGGGGGGCAACACCGGGGAGCTGTTTTTT.

The chain is built from TRBV14 and TRBJ2-5, with D perhaps matching TRBD2 (6 bases). Trimming took off 5 bases at V and 7 bases at J, with 8 bases between the two ends. Germline CDR1 SGHDN, CDR2 FVKESK. There are 11 residues in the CDR3. The CDR3 DNA sequence: TGTGCCAGCAGCAACGGGGGGACCCAGTACTTC. It specifies CASSNGGTQYF.

The gene calls are TRBV4-2 and TRBJ2-1; TRBD2 matches 8 bases. This CDR3 has 14 residues. Germline CDR1 is LGHNA and CDR2 is YNFKEQ. Losses at the gene ends were 3 bases for V and 6 bases for J; bases not matched to a gene: 4. The CDR3 coding sequence is TGTGCCAGCAGCCAGGCCGGGACTAGCAATGAGCAGTTCTTC. Amino acid sequence: CASSQAGTSNEQFF.

The V call is TRBV10-3, the J call TRBJ1-1; D call uncertain. CDR3 size: 16 residues. Looked up from germline, CDR1 is ENHRY and CDR2 is SYGVKD. V lost 4 bases, J lost 1 base, and 16 bases lay in between. In nucleotides, the CDR3 is TGTGCCATCAGTGCCCTTCTTTTGTCTTCGAACACTGAAGCTTTCTTT. The encoded protein is CAISALLLSSNTEAFF.

The rearrangement links TRBV4-1 to TRBJ1-1; D ambiguous. This CDR3 spans 12 amino acids. CDR1 and CDR2 from the germline V gene are MGHRA and YSYEKL. Trimming removed 3 bases at V and 4 bases at J, with 6 bases between. The DNA for the CDR3 is TGCGCCAGCAGCCAGTTAGGCACTGAAGCTTTCTTT. Translation gives CASSQLGTEAFF.

The rearrangement uses TRBV7-2 and TRBJ2-7; maybe TRBD1 (6 bases). Trimming cost V 6 bases and J 3 bases, with 15 bases left between them. The CDR3 runs to 14 residues. The germline V gene has CDR1 SGHTA and CDR2 FQGNSA. CDR3 bases: TGTGCCAGCAGAAGACCGGGACACCTCTACGAGCAGTACTTC. As protein: CASRRPGHLYEQYF.

The chain joins TRBV27 to TRBJ2-1; D gene ambiguous. The CDR3 extends over 14 amino acids. CDR1 MNHEY and CDR2 SMNVEV come from the germline V gene (reference sequence). V lost 5 bases to trimming and J lost 1 base, with 9 bases between them. CDR3 nucleotide sequence: TGTGCCAGCAGTCTCCTCCTATCCTACAATGAGCAGTTCTTC. Protein product: CASSLLLSYNEQFF.

This clone was observed once. The V call is TRBV11-2, the J call TRBJ2-3; maybe TRBD1 (5 bases). V shed 2 bases and J shed 5 bases, with 5 bases lying between them. There are 12 residues in the CDR3. The germline CDR1 and CDR2 sequences are SGHAT and FQNNGV. DNA of the CDR3: TGTGCCAGCAGCTTACAGGGAGATACGCAGTATTTT. This encodes CASSLQGDTQYF.

The chain recombines TRBV19 with TRBJ1-5; TRBD1 matches at 10 bases. Losses at the gene ends were 5 bases for V and 7 bases for J; bases not matched to a gene: 8. The CDR3 runs 15 residues. CDR1 and CDR2 (germline): LNHDA, SQIVND (reference sequence). The CDR3 reads CASSYGTGVNQPQHF. In DNA, the CDR3 is TGTGCCAGTAGTTACGGGACAGGGGTAAACCAGCCCCAGCATTTT.

The chain combines TRBV7-8 with TRBJ2-7; D remains ambiguous. V dropped 1 base and J dropped 0 bases, with 10 bases sitting between them. The length of the CDR3 is 15 residues. Germline-derived CDR1 and CDR2 are SGHVS and FQNEAQ. The CDR3 DNA follows: TGTGCCAGCAGCTTAGGCGACACCCGCTCCTACGAGCAGTACTTC. Protein sequence: CASSLGDTRSYEQYF.

The V gene is TRBV6-5, the J gene TRBJ1-4; D remains ambiguous. V was pared by 2 bases and J by 0 bases, with 7 bases between. The CDR3 is 15 amino acids. Germline CDR1 reads MNHEY; CDR2 reads SVGAGI. This CDR3 is CASSYRISTNEKLFF. CDR3 bases: TGTGCCAGCAGTTACAGGATCTCAACTAATGAAAAACTGTTTTTT.

Concerning this clone itself: A junction end diverges from the germline sequence, so it may reflect a read error. The chain has TRBV7-7 and TRBJ2-2; tentatively, D is TRBD1 (6 bases). Looked up from germline, CDR1 is SSHAT and CDR2 is FNYEAQ (reference sequence). CDR3 length equals 13 residues. This CDR3 is CASSPDRTGELFF. In DNA, the CDR3 is TGTGCTAGCAGCCCCGACAGGACCGGGGAGCTGTTTTTT.

The V call is TRBV30, the J call TRBJ1-2; D unclear. The germline V gene encodes CDR1 GTSNPN and CDR2 SVGIG (reference sequence). The V and J ends lost 0 bases and 4 bases respectively, with 15 bases between them. The CDR3 has 15 residues. CDR3 protein: CAWSVNSRQPYGYTF. The CDR3 DNA reads TGTGCCTGGAGTGTAAACTCCCGGCAGCCCTATGGCTACACCTTC.

This chain joins TRBV5-4 and TRBJ1-2; unclear D gene. The V and J ends lost 2 bases and 8 bases respectively, with 10 bases between them. Germline assignment: CDR1 SGHNT and CDR2 YYREEE (reference sequence). This CDR3 contains 12 residues. As DNA, the CDR3 is TGTGCCAGCAGCTTTTACCCTGAAGGCTACACCTTC. Its protein product is CASSFYPEGYTF.

This chain uses TRBV10-3 with TRBJ1-2; no definite D call. This CDR3 has 13 amino acids. Trimming cost V 7 bases and J 5 bases, with 14 bases left between them. Looked up from germline, CDR1 is ENHRY and CDR2 is SYGVKD. CDR3 coding DNA: TGTGCCATCATGGATACCCGGGCTTATGGCTACACCTTC. Protein: CAIMDTRAYGYTF.